The source of this T cell receptor (beta chain) is a study of blood T cell repertoires in COVID-19. Turning to the study itself: Sites in the United States, Italy and Spain provided acute and convalescent COVID-19 samples.

Trimming pared 1 base from V and 13 bases from J, leaving 16 bases between. The CDR3 has 13 amino acids. Per germline, CDR1 LGHDT and CDR2 YNNKEL (reference sequence). Profiling relied on immunoSEQ multiplex PCR, and the TCRdb table lists in-frame clones only, not all of them. The top ten clones hold roughly 24% of a sample with roughly 170,000 clones, about 88% of them seen once. The receptor's source is a man in his 60s with acute or convalescent COVID-19. The chain is built from TRBV3-1 (or the pseudogene TRBV3-2) and TRBJ2-5, with no clear D. The sequenced material came from peripheral blood. Here the CDR3 reads CASSQGRYGLLYF. CDR3 nucleotides: TGTGCCAGCAGCCAAGGGCGTTACGGGTTGCTGTACTTC.